This TCR beta chain was recovered during a study of T cells in Graves' hyperthyroidism and ophthalmopathy. Study-wide results and caveats: A 13 V-J model separated ophthalmopathy from stable hyperthyroidism. Ophthalmopathy onset followed model prediction by a median approximately seven months.

V lost 2 bases, J lost 8 bases, and 13 bases lay in between. Looked up from germline, CDR1 is SNHLY and CDR2 is FYNNEI. The length of the CDR3 is 15 residues. Uncontrolled infections, other autoimmune diseases, pregnancy or lactation led to exclusion of patients. This clonotype has a count of ten or more. The antigen is undetermined. Amplification of TCR beta CDR3 regions was performed using RNA transcripts as template. Initially, a first-round RT-PCR of the TCR CDR3 employed the HTBI primer set. TCRdb re-analysed the multiplex PCR reads in MiXCR, keeping a single row per CDR3 protein. The sample lists 250,000 or so distinct CDR3 sequences, 13% to 15% occurring once.

The source is a woman between 50 and 59 years old with Graves' hyperthyroidism that later progressed to Graves' ophthalmopathy. The chain joins TRBV2 to TRBJ1-6; D perhaps matches TRBD1 (5 bases). The sample taken for sequencing was blood. CDR3 protein: CASSERQGADSPLHF. CDR3 nucleotide sequence: TGTGCCAGCAGTGAACGGCAGGGAGCGGATTCACCCCTCCACTTT.